The text below deals with one TCR beta chain. Its target is not known. This sample is drawn from a study of cytomegalovirus exposure and HLA in healthy donors. Findings and caveats of the study: The dataset shows that most TCR sequences were rare, while some public TCRs occurred in many donors. In a later analysis, around 18,000 TCR beta sequences were associated with HLA alleles at 0.05 false discovery rate.

The CDR3 covers 11 residues. Germline-derived CDR1 and CDR2 are MNHEY and SVGAGI. The V end lost 5 bases, the J end lost 6 bases, and 5 bases lay between the germline ends. Use of 60 Vbeta and 13 Jbeta primers characterized the PCR. The table came from immunoSEQ multiplex PCR; TCRdb's copy has only in-frame clones and leaves some out. The table lists about 140,000 clones, 75% to 90% of them singletons. The sequence came from a female donor in good health and CMV-seronegative. Sequencing input: PBMCs. V gene TRBV6-5 combines with J gene TRBJ2-1; D possibly corresponds to TRBD1 (5 bases). The chain's CDR3 is CASSDSNEQFF. CDR3 nucleotides: TGTGCCAGCAGTGACAGCAATGAGCAGTTCTTC.